Listed below are T cell receptor beta chains from one sample, sequenced in a study of HIV-infected children after antiretroviral therapy interruption. In TCRdb, the 3' RACE reads were re-called with MiXCR into one record per CDR3 protein. Of approximately 89,000 distinct CDR3 sequences listed, 6.9% are singletons. Here the sequenced sample was CD45RA+ CD4+ T cells from PBMCs, pooled from several time points, taken from a donor given antiretroviral therapy, either interrupted or continuous. The receptors were sampled from a pool of human donors with HIV. The CDR3 runs from the conserved cysteine through the conserved F or W. The D gene is left open where the match is weak. Size is stated for part of the rows, as once, few or many counts, or as a class when the clone is expanded.

CDR3 protein	CDR3 DNA	V gene	D gene	J gene	clone size
CSVAGSLGNTIYF	TGCAGCGTTGCAGGGAGCCTTGGAAACACCATATATTTT	TRBV29-1	NA	TRBJ1-3	many
CASSLDGLLAYGYTF	TGTGCCAGCAGCTTAGATGGACTACTCGCCTATGGCTACACCTTC	TRBV7-2	NA	TRBJ1-2	many
CSARDSRHRVDYEQYF	TGCAGTGCTAGAGATAGTAGGCACAGGGTGGACTACGAGCAGTACTTC	TRBV20-1	NA	TRBJ2-7	few
CASSYSMSAWVTFF	TGTGCCAGCAGTTACTCGATGTCAGCCTGGGTGACTTTCTTT	TRBV6-5	NA	TRBJ1-1	many
CASDQISYNEQFF	TGTGCCAGCGACCAGATTTCCTACAATGAGCAGTTCTTC	TRBV7-9	NA	TRBJ2-1	many
CASSVGANTEAFF	TGTGCCAGCAGTGTCGGCGCGAACACTGAAGCTTTCTTT	TRBV12-3/TRBV12-4	NA	TRBJ1-1	NA
CASSLDRGATDTQYF	TGTGCCAGCAGCTTGGACAGGGGAGCCACAGATACGCAGTATTTT	TRBV7-2	TRBD1	TRBJ2-3	many
CASSLLSRLASHEQYF	TGTGCCAGCAGCTTGCTATCCCGGCTTGCGTCCCACGAGCAGTACTTC	TRBV11-2	NA	TRBJ2-7	many
CASSFTAYNEQFF	TGCGCCAGCAGCTTCACAGCGTACAATGAGCAGTTCTTC	TRBV5-1	NA	TRBJ2-1	many
CSVGFQGWRTEAFF	TGCAGCGTTGGATTCCAGGGGTGGAGGACTGAAGCTTTCTTT	TRBV29-1	NA	TRBJ1-1	medium-sized
CASSTPGQLYEQYF	TGTGCCAGCAGCACACCGGGACAGCTCTACGAGCAGTACTTC	TRBV28	TRBD1	TRBJ2-7	many
CSAREAAGLYGYTF	TGCAGTGCTAGAGAGGCGGCAGGACTCTATGGCTACACCTTC	TRBV20-1	NA	TRBJ1-2	few
CASSSTGLDTEAFF	TGTGCCAGCAGCTCTACAGGGTTGGACACTGAAGCTTTCTTT	TRBV7-3	NA	TRBJ1-1	NA
CASSALSDTQYF	TGTGCCAGCAGTGCCCTATCAGATACGCAGTATTTT	TRBV2	NA	TRBJ2-3	many
CASSYSRLAGGDTQYF	TGTGCCAGCAGTTACTCGAGACTAGCGGGGGGAGATACGCAGTATTTT	TRBV6-5	TRBD2	TRBJ2-3	many
CASGLTGGSPLHF	TGTGCCAGTGGTCTGACAGGGGGTTCACCCCTCCACTTT	TRBV6-6	TRBD1	TRBJ1-6	many
CASRVGRRKPSGNTIYF	TGTGCCAGCAGGGTGGGACGGCGCAAACCCTCTGGAAACACCATATATTTT	TRBV7-8	NA	TRBJ1-3	many
CSVGTIGGTDTQYF	TGCAGCGTTGGGACTATTGGGGGTACAGATACGCAGTATTTT	TRBV29-1	NA	TRBJ2-3	many
CSARDRAGYGYTF	TGCAGTGCTAGAGATCGCGCGGGGTATGGCTACACCTTC	TRBV20-1	NA	TRBJ1-2	many
CATSDLASEDEQFF	TGTGCCACCAGTGATTTGGCTAGTGAGGATGAGCAGTTCTTC	TRBV24-1	NA	TRBJ2-1	many
CASSIEDSVYSNQPQHF	TGTGCCAGTAGTATAGAGGACTCCGTCTATAGCAATCAGCCTCAGCATTTT	TRBV19	NA	TRBJ1-5	NA
CASSYLGDAGANVLTF	TGTGCCAGCAGTTACCTCGGAGACGCTGGGGCCAACGTCCTGACTTTC	TRBV6-7	NA	TRBJ2-6	many
CASSGKGRRGKLFF	TGTGCCAGCAGCGGTAAAGGCCGTCGGGGAAAACTGTTTTTT	TRBV6-5	NA	TRBJ1-4	NA
CASSTQRDTQYF	TGTGCCAGCAGTACCCAGCGAGATACGCAGTATTTT	TRBV6-6	NA	TRBJ2-3	many
CASSAIPDGGETQYF	TGTGCCAGCAGCGCGATACCGGACGGCGGCGAGACCCAGTACTTC	TRBV9	NA	TRBJ2-5	few
CASSQTQSSYEQYF	TGCGCCAGCAGCCAGACCCAGAGCTCCTACGAGCAGTACTTC	TRBV4-1	NA	TRBJ2-7	many
CASSLADPYGYTF	TGCGCCAGCAGCTTGGCGGATCCCTATGGCTACACCTTC	TRBV5-1	NA	TRBJ1-2	many
CASRPDSNEQFF	TGTGCCAGCAGACCCGACAGTAATGAGCAGTTCTTC	TRBV6-4	NA	TRBJ2-1	NA
CAWSGNRNRANTEAFF	TGTGCCTGGAGCGGGAACAGGAATAGGGCGAACACTGAAGCTTTCTTT	TRBV30	NA	TRBJ1-1	NA
CAFQGGTEAFF	TGTGCCTTTCAAGGGGGGACTGAAGCTTTCTTT	TRBV30	NA	TRBJ1-1	few
CASSYRGPPNEQYF	TGTGCCAGCAGTTACCGGGGGCCTCCGAACGAGCAGTACTTC	TRBV6-9	NA	TRBJ2-7	many
CSRGGSGAFF	TGCAGCCGAGGGGGCTCCGGAGCTTTCTTT	TRBV20-1	TRBD1	TRBJ1-1	NA
CASVAGEGNEQFF	TGCGCCAGCGTAGCGGGGGAAGGGAATGAGCAGTTCTTC	TRBV5-1	TRBD2	TRBJ2-1	many
CASGDNRLGGLEQYF	TGTGCCAGCGGTGATAACAGACTGGGGGGGCTTGAACAGTACTTT	TRBV6-6	NA	TRBJ2-5	many
CASMGQLNTEAFF	TGTGCCAGCATGGGTCAGTTGAACACTGAAGCTTTCTTT	TRBV2	NA	TRBJ1-1	medium-sized
CASSFSGTTETQYF	TGCGCCAGCAGCTTTTCGGGGACGACGGAGACCCAGTACTTC	TRBV5-1	NA	TRBJ2-5	many
CASSPYRGSNEKLFF	TGTGCCAGCTCACCCTACAGGGGATCCAATGAAAAACTGTTTTTT	TRBV18	TRBD1	TRBJ1-4	few